This T cell receptor beta chain was obtained from a study of blood T cell repertoires in COVID-19. Study at large: The United States, Italy and Spain supplied acute and convalescent COVID-19 samples. PBMCs, B-cell-depleted T cells, or T cells were the source of the cDNA or gDNA that made up the material.

The CDR3 runs to 13 residues. Trimming removed 0 bases from V and 2 bases from J, with 5 bases in between. In the study's own analysis: It was from reference gene primer amplification that nucleated cell counts were estimated. This table comes from immunoSEQ multiplex PCR, and its TCRdb copy is limited to in-frame clones, with some not included. That table is the source of V, J and clone size, and D and trimming were worked out from the DNA. The data hold over 250,000 clones, with approximately 88% observed a single time. Enrolment of Seattle patients took place during active infection, and they were followed longitudinally. Points on this clone: Other nucleotide sequences from this sample produce the same CDR3.

The rearrangement joins TRBV12-3 or TRBV12-4 to TRBJ2-7; D is unclear. The TCR comes from a woman in her 70s with COVID-19, enrolled during active disease. The specimen sequenced was peripheral blood. CDR3 region: CASSLASAYEQYF. The CDR3 DNA is TGTGCCAGCAGTTTAGCGTCCGCCTACGAGCAGTACTTC.